The count of the clone carrying this TCR beta chain is one. Data came from immunoSEQ multiplex PCR; TCRdb stores just in-frame clones and leaves some out. Seen here are fewer than 15,000 clones, 80% observed once, and the top ten hold 35%. The data were obtained in a study of OX40 agonist ivuxolimab in advanced cancers. Study information: Ivuxolimab, an antibody that agonizes OX40 (CD134), was administered to the patients. The patients received ivuxolimab by intravenous route every 2 weeks at 0.01 to 10 mg/kg. Recorded diagnoses for dose-escalation patients were hepatocellular carcinoma, melanoma, renal cell or head and neck cancer. Participants averaged about 60 years of age (range about 23 to 80) and were about 85% male.

Trimming shortened V by 4 bases and J by 0 bases, and 7 bases separated the two germline ends. Germline V gene lookup returns CDR1 SGDLS and CDR2 YYNGEE. The CDR3 totals 13 residues. The chain couples TRBV9 to TRBJ2-5, with unresolved D. The sample here was CD4+ or CD8+ T cells sorted from blood, taken in a trial of the OX40 agonist ivuxolimab. This sequence originates from an adult with an advanced solid tumor such as melanoma, head and neck, liver or kidney cancer. The CDR3 loop reads CASSPGDQETQYF. CDR3 bases: TGTGCCAGCAGCCCCGGCGACCAAGAGACCCAGTACTTC.